Each of the 29 T cell receptor beta chains below was sequenced from the same sample in a study of T cells after posttransplantation cyclophosphamide. Profiling relied on immunoSEQ multiplex PCR, and the TCRdb table lists in-frame clones only, not all of them. The sample contains 30,000 to 35,000 clones, none of them singletons. Sequencing was performed on PBMCs. The receptors originated from a woman aged 45-65 years in good health and a related stem cell transplant donor.

This clone was seen a few times. The J gene is TRBJ2-5, the V gene TRBV4-1; 7 bases map to TRBD2. The junction had 11 bases not matched to a gene; V was cut back by 0 bases and J by 4 bases. The CDR3 has 17 residues. The germline V gene has CDR1 MGHRA and CDR2 YSYEKL. The chain's CDR3 is CASSQDDRRGVGETQYF. CDR3 sequence (DNA): TGCGCCAGCAGCCAAGACGATCGACGGGGGGTGGGAGAGACCCAGTACTTC.

At least ten counts were recorded for this clone. The V and J genes are TRBV30 and TRBJ1-4; D gene unclear. V was cut by 2 bases and J by 5 bases, with 6 bases left in between. The CDR3 is 12 residues long. Germline assignment: CDR1 GTSNPN and CDR2 SVGIG (reference sequence). CDR3 in amino acids: CAWSLSNEKLFF. CDR3 DNA sequence: TGTGCCTGGAGTCTATCGAATGAAAAACTGTTTTTT.

The chain is built from TRBV5-5 and TRBJ2-3; D is uncertain. The CDR3 spans 16 residues. V was pared by 0 bases and J by 2 bases, with 13 bases between. CDR1 and CDR2 (germline): SGHKS, YYEKEE (reference sequence). The CDR3 DNA is TGTGCCAGCAGCTTGGGGCGACTGGTTTCCACAGATACGCAGTATTTT. Its protein is CASSLGRLVSTDTQYF. The complete variable domain, with remaining parts taken from reference TRBV5-5 and TRBJ2-3, reads DAGVTQSPTHLIKTRGQQVTLRCSPISGHKSVSWYQQVLGQGPQFIFQYYEKEERGRGNFPDRFSARQFPNYSSELNVNALLLGDSALYLCASSLGRLVSTDTQYFGPGTRLTVL.

This chain joins TRBV29-1 and TRBJ1-2; 7 bases are shared with TRBD1. This CDR3 has 14 residues. Germline V CDR1 and CDR2: SQVTM, ANQGSEA. Trimming removed 4 bases from V and 2 bases from J; junction bases left unmatched: 7. CDR3: CSVVLRDSNYGYTF. The DNA of the CDR3 is TGCAGCGTTGTGCTGAGGGACAGCAACTATGGCTACACCTTC. Full variable domain (outside the CDR3, taken from reference TRBV29-1 and TRBJ1-2): SAVISQKPSRDICQRGTSLTIQCQVDSQVTMMFWYRQQPGQSLTLIATANQGSEATYESGFVIDKFPISRPNLTFSTLTVSNMSPEDSSIYLCSVVLRDSNYGYTFGSGTRLTVV.

This clone came up many times. This sequence joins TRBV18 and TRBJ1-1; D possibly corresponds to TRBD1 (5 bases). There are 14 residues in the CDR3. The V and J ends lost 6 bases and 1 base respectively, with 12 bases between them. The germline gives CDR1 KGHSH, CDR2 LQKENI. CDR3 loop: CASSQTDSNTEAFF. The CDR3, as DNA: TGTGCCAGCTCCCAGACAGACTCGAACACTGAAGCTTTCTTT.

This clone was seen many times. The chain links TRBV24-1 to TRBJ2-3, with 8 bases aligning to TRBD2. V was pared by 7 bases and J by 3 bases, with 2 bases of the junction left unmatched. This CDR3 spans 13 amino acids. Germline V gene data show CDR1 as KGHDR and CDR2 as SFDVKD. The CDR3 sequence: CATSGGRTDTQYF. CDR3 coding DNA: TGTGCCACCAGCGGCGGGAGGACAGATACGCAGTATTTT.

The table lists this clone with many counts. V and J are TRBV19 and TRBJ1-5; D may be TRBD1 (6 bases). Germline V gives CDR1 LNHDA, CDR2 SQIVND (reference sequence). This CDR3 is built from 15 residues. V was clipped by 4 bases and J by 2 bases, with 12 bases between them. CDR3 protein: CASSTTGSGNQPQHF. CDR3 nucleotide sequence: TGTGCCAGTAGTACAACAGGGAGTGGCAATCAGCCCCAGCATTTT. The full variable domain, rest sourced from reference TRBV19 and TRBJ1-5, is DGGITQSPKYLFRKEGQNVTLSCEQNLNHDAMYWYRQDPGQGLRLIYYSQIVNDFQKGDIAEGYSVSREKKESFPLTVTSAQKNPTAFYLCASSTTGSGNQPQHFGDGTRLSIL.

This clone has a count of ten or more. The chain links TRBV5-4 to TRBJ2-1; 10 bases are a match to TRBD2. Germline V lookup: CDR1 SGHNT, CDR2 YYREEE (reference sequence). CDR3 length: 15 residues. V dropped 6 bases and J dropped 2; count of bases not matched to a gene: 5. The CDR3 sequence is CASNPSGRAYNEQFF. The CDR3 coding sequence is TGTGCCAGCAACCCAAGCGGGAGGGCCTACAATGAGCAGTTCTTC.

J is TRBJ1-2 and V is TRBV30; D unresolved. The germline V gene has CDR1 GTSNPN and CDR2 SVGIG (reference sequence). The V and J ends lost 4 bases and 8 bases respectively, with 14 bases between them. The CDR3 length is 12 residues. The CDR3 is CAWIQYNGGYTF. The CDR3 DNA reads TGTGCCTGGATACAATATAATGGCGGCTACACCTTC.

The J gene is TRBJ2-5, the V gene TRBV15; the match to TRBD1 covers 8 bases. This CDR3 is 15 amino acids long. V was clipped by 3 bases and J by 2 bases; unmatched bases: 5. CDR1 LNHNV and CDR2 YYDKDF come from the germline V gene (reference sequence). The CDR3 nucleotides are TGTGCCACCAGCAGCCTCGACAGGGGACAAGAGACCCAGTACTTC. Amino acids: CATSSLDRGQETQYF.

This clone was observed many times. CDR3 loop: CASSFPGGSSYNEQFF. The DNA of the CDR3 is TGTGCCAGCAGCTTCCCGGGGGGGAGCTCCTACAATGAGCAGTTCTTC. This chain uses TRBV7-2 with TRBJ2-1, with TRBD2 matching 8 bases. V gave up 3 bases and J gave up 0 bases; unmatched junction bases: 4. Germline CDR1 reads SGHTA; CDR2 reads FQGNSA. The CDR3 length is 16 residues.

At least ten counts were recorded for this clone. The rearrangement joins TRBV11-2 to TRBJ1-1; 7 nucleotides agree with TRBD1. V lost 3 bases, J lost 1 base, and 2 bases stayed unmatched. Germline assignment: CDR1 SGHAT and CDR2 FQNNGV. There are 14 residues in the CDR3. CDR3 sequence: CASSLTGSNTEAFF. In DNA form, the CDR3 reads TGTGCCAGCAGCTTGACAGGGTCGAACACTGAAGCTTTCTTT.

This clone was found many times. The V and J genes are TRBV6-6 and TRBJ2-7; TRBD1 is a possible D gene (5 bases). Trimming stripped 9 bases from V and 0 bases from J, with 21 bases between. Germline V lookup: CDR1 MNHNY, CDR2 SVGAGI (reference sequence). The CDR3 runs 16 residues. The CDR3: CASYNRPRALSYEQYF. CDR3 in DNA: TGTGCCAGTTACAACCGTCCCAGGGCCCTCTCCTACGAGCAGTACTTC.

This clone was detected many times. The chain joins TRBV18 to TRBJ2-1, with a tentative D call TRBD2 (6 bases). CDR3 length: 16 amino acids. Germline V gives CDR1 KGHSH, CDR2 LQKENI. The V end was cut by 4 bases, the J end by 3 bases, with 16 bases between. The CDR3 reads CASSRYRVGGYNEQFF. CDR3 DNA sequence: TGTGCCAGCTCACGATACCGGGTCGGGGGCTACAATGAGCAGTTCTTC.

This clone was seen ten or more times. CDR3 region: CASSQGGPGNTIYF. CDR3 in DNA: TGTGCCAGTAGCCAGGGGGGCCCTGGAAACACCATATATTTT. The genes are TRBV19 and TRBJ1-3; TRBD1 agrees at 7 bases. V shed 6 bases and J 2 bases; nucleotides not matched to a gene: 4. The CDR3 runs 14 residues. CDR1 is LNHDA, CDR2 SQIVND, per germline (reference sequence).

This clone has at least ten counts. CDR3 sequence reads: CASSQAYAGNTEAFF. For the CDR3, the DNA is TGTGCCAGCAGCCAGGCCTACGCCGGGAACACTGAAGCTTTCTTT. V and J are TRBV7-6 and TRBJ1-1; D is uncertain. V lost 5 bases, J lost 1 base, and 14 bases lay in between. Per the germline V gene, CDR1 is SGHVS and CDR2 is FNYEAQ. The CDR3 loop spans 15 amino acids.

This clone was counted ten times or more. V and J are TRBV27 and TRBJ2-3, with 7 bases matching TRBD2. CDR1 and CDR2 (germline): MNHEY, SMNVEV (reference sequence). CDR3 length: 16 residues. V lost 3 bases to trimming and J lost 2 bases; unmatched junction nucleotides: 8. The CDR3 DNA reads as TGTGCCAGCAGTTTGCTAGCGGAAGGAAACACAGATACGCAGTATTTT. This translates into CASSLLAEGNTDTQYF.

This sequence joins TRBV7-2 and TRBJ2-3; TRBD1 matches at 7 bases. The junction had 4 bases not matched to a gene; V was cut back by 0 bases and J by 7 bases. This CDR3 region has 14 residues. Germline V gene sequence: CDR1 SGHTA, CDR2 FQGNSA. The CDR3 spells CASSLAGQRNTQYF. CDR3 DNA sequence: TGTGCCAGCAGCTTAGCGGGACAGAGAAATACGCAGTATTTT. Supplemented by reference TRBV7-2 and TRBJ2-3, the full variable domain reads GAGVSQSPSNKVTEKGKDVELRCDPISGHTALYWYRQSLGQGLEFLIYFQGNSAPDKSGLPSDRFSAERTGGSVSTLTIQRTQQEDSAVYLCASSLAGQRNTQYFGPGTRLTVL.

This chain connects TRBV12-3 or TRBV12-4 to TRBJ1-1; D is perhaps TRBD1 (6 bases). CDR3 length: 19 amino acids. V lost 4 bases to trimming and J lost 1 base, with 25 bases between them. The CDR3 sequence is CASSWGHSIGPNSNTEAFF. CDR3 sequence (DNA): TGTGCCAGCAGTTGGGGACATTCGATCGGGCCAAACTCGAACACTGAAGCTTTCTTT.

This clone was observed at least ten times. The V and J genes are TRBV5-1 and TRBJ1-3; 8 nucleotides align to TRBD1. Germline CDR1 is SGHRS and CDR2 is YFSETQ. CDR3 size: 16 residues. V lost 0 bases and J lost 2; bases outside the gene matches: 4. CDR3 coding DNA: TGCGCCAGCAGCTTGGGACAGGGGAATGCTGGAAACACCATATATTTT. This translates into CASSLGQGNAGNTIYF.

This clone was detected many times. The rearrangement links TRBV11-2 to TRBJ2-7, with 7 bases lining up with TRBD1. Losses at the gene ends were 3 bases for V and 3 bases for J; bases not matched to a gene: 5. The CDR3 contains 14 residues. Germline V gene data show CDR1 as SGHAT and CDR2 as FQNNGV. CDR3 sequence: CASSFTGTVYEQYF. The CDR3 region has the DNA TGTGCCAGCAGCTTTACCGGGACAGTCTACGAGCAGTACTTC.

This clone was observed at least ten times. This chain uses TRBV5-1 with TRBJ1-1, with D perhaps TRBD1 (5 bases). Germline V lookup: CDR1 SGHRS, CDR2 YFSETQ. The CDR3 totals 12 residues. Trimming pared 5 bases from V and 8 bases from J, leaving 13 bases between. The CDR3 coding sequence is TGCGCCAGCAGTAGGGGAGACAGAGAAGCTTTCTTT. This gives the protein CASSRGDREAFF.

This clone turned up a few times. This chain joins TRBV11-3 and TRBJ2-2, with D tentatively TRBD1 (8 bases). The ends were cut back, 5 bases at V and 1 base at J, with 14 bases in the middle. There are 16 residues in the CDR3. Germline CDR1 is SGHNT and CDR2 is YENEEA. The CDR3 region has the DNA TGTGCCAGCAGCCAAAGCGGGACAGGGAACACCGGGGAGCTGTTTTTT. It translates to CASSQSGTGNTGELFF.

A remark on this clone: The germline gene is not matched at one end of the junction; a read error may be the cause. V usage is TRBV15 and J usage is TRBJ2-3, with D possibly TRBD2 on 5 matching bases. The CDR3 has 14 amino acids. Germline assignment: CDR1 LNHNV and CDR2 YYDKDF (reference sequence). The CDR3 protein is CATSRGPAWDTQYF. The CDR3 nucleotides read TGTGCCACCAGTAGAGGGCCTGCTTGGGATACGCAGTATTTT. Full variable domain (rest looked up from reference TRBV15 and TRBJ2-3): DAMVIQNPRYQVTQFGKPVTLSCSQTLNHNVMYWYQQKSSQAPKLLFHYYDKDFNNEADTPDNFQSRRPNTSFCFLDIRSPGLGDTAMYLCATSRGPAWDTQYFGPGTRLTVL.

This clone was seen repeatedly, ten times or more. The J gene is TRBJ1-1, the V gene TRBV4-3; 8 bases map to TRBD1. Trimming at V came to 3 bases and at J to 1 base, leaving 4 bases not matched to a gene. Germline V lookup: CDR1 LGHNA, CDR2 YSLEER. The CDR3 extends over 15 amino acids. The CDR3 sequence: CASSHRTGRNTEAFF. The CDR3 bases are TGCGCCAGCAGCCACAGGACAGGGAGGAACACTGAAGCTTTCTTT.

Ten or more counts support this clone. This chain joins TRBV5-1 and TRBJ2-1; tentatively, D is TRBD2 (6 bases). Germline loops: CDR1 SGHRS, CDR2 YFSETQ. The CDR3 sequence is 14 residues long. The ends were cut back, 3 bases at V and 9 bases at J, with 16 bases in the middle. CDR3 in amino acids: CASSWGGGAGEQFF. CDR3 in DNA: TGCGCCAGCAGCTGGGGAGGCGGCGCGGGTGAGCAGTTCTTC.

At least ten counts were recorded for this clone. One end of the junction fails to match germline, which may point to a read error. The genes are TRBV6-6 and TRBJ1-4; D is perhaps TRBD1 (6 bases). CDR1 is MNHNY and CDR2 is SVGAGI in the germline V gene (reference sequence). The CDR3 extends over 14 amino acids. The CDR3 here is CASSSTGTIEKLFF. The CDR3 DNA reads TGTGCCAGCAGTTCGACAGGAACTATTGAAAAACTGTTTTTT.

This chain links TRBV5-1 with TRBJ2-5; 14 positions match TRBD2. Trimming took 4 bases from V and 4 from J; bases not matched to a gene: 9. Looked up from germline, CDR1 is SGHRS and CDR2 is YFSETQ. CDR3 length: 17 amino acids. CDR3 region: CASSRGTSGSRAETQYF. The CDR3 region has the DNA TGCGCCAGCAGCCGGGGGACTAGCGGGAGTAGGGCAGAGACCCAGTACTTC.

This clone showed up many times. The V call is TRBV2, the J call TRBJ2-1, with 9 nucleotides matching TRBD1. This CDR3 is 12 amino acids long. Looked up from germline, CDR1 is SNHLY and CDR2 is FYNNEI. With V trimmed by 10 bases and J by 4 bases, 2 bases remained unmatched. Here the CDR3 reads CATGQGYNEQFF. The CDR3 DNA reads TGTGCCACCGGACAGGGGTACAATGAGCAGTTCTTC. Full variable domain (remainder filled in from reference TRBV2 and TRBJ2-1): EPEVTQTPSHQVTQMGQEVILRCVPISNHLYFYWYRQILGQKVEFLVSFYNNEISEKSEIFDDQFSVERPDGSNFTLKIRSTKLEDSAMYFCATGQGYNEQFFGPGTRLTVL.